Listed below are T cell receptor beta chains from one sample, sequenced in a study of regulatory T cells in long-lasting Graves disease. From the multiplex PCR reads, TCRdb called clonotypes with MiXCR, one entry per CDR3 protein. Found here are almost 450,000 distinct CDR3 sequences, about 15% of them singletons; the top ten hold about 10%. The same data also contributed to another study, on T cells in Graves' hyperthyroidism and ophthalmopathy.

This specimen consisted of peripheral blood mononuclear cells (PBMCs), obtained at new diagnosis, from a patient treated with antithyroid drugs. These receptors originate from a woman in her 30s with Graves disease. The CDR3 runs from the conserved cysteine through the conserved F or W. Fields, in order: CDR3 DNA, CDR3 protein, J gene, D gene, clone size, CDR3 length, V gene. The D gene is left open where the match is weak. A row's size may be missing; if present it is once, few, many or a size class.

TGTGCCAGCAGCGGGGAGAATAATGAAAAACTGTTTTTT CASSGENNEKLFF TRBJ1-4 . many 13 TRBV12-3/TRBV12-4
TGTGCCAGCAGCGGAGCGGAAAACTCCTACGAGCAGTACTTC CASSGAENSYEQYF TRBJ2-7 . . 14 TRBV9
TGCAGTGCTAGAAGGCGGGATGGCAAAAACATTCAGTACTTC CSARRRDGKNIQYF TRBJ2-4 . many 14 TRBV20-1
TGCAGCGTCCAGACCGGGACTCCTCGCTCTGGGGCCAACGTCCTGACTTTC CSVQTGTPRSGANVLTF TRBJ2-6 . few 17 TRBV29-1
TGCGCCAGCAGCCAGACGCCTACTAGCGACTCCTACAATGAGCAGTTCTTC CASSQTPTSDSYNEQFF TRBJ2-1 TRBD2 . 17 TRBV4-3
TGCGCCAGCAGCTCAGGGGATCCTGGGCCCACAGATACGCAGTATTTT CASSSGDPGPTDTQYF TRBJ2-3 . few 16 TRBV5-1
TGCAGTGCTAGAGATAACAGGTTTTATTACGAGCAGTACTTC CSARDNRFYYEQYF TRBJ2-7 . . 14 TRBV20-1
TGCGCCAGCAGCCAAGATGGCAGGGGGGCCAGCGACACCATATATTTT CASSQDGRGASDTIYF TRBJ1-3 TRBD1 many 16 TRBV4-3
TGTGCCAGCAGTGAATCTAGAGCAGATACGCAGTATTTT CASSESRADTQYF TRBJ2-3 . few 13 TRBV2
TGTGCCAGCAGCACACGCCCCCTAAGGAAGTCGGTAGATACGCAGTATTTT CASSTRPLRKSVDTQYF TRBJ2-3 . many 17 TRBV7-8
TGCGCCAGCAGCTTGAATAGCGCAGGGAGGGTCGATGGCTACACCTTC CASSLNSAGRVDGYTF TRBJ1-2 . few 16 TRBV5-1
TGTGCCAGCAGTTCCGTCGGGACAGTGTTCAATCAGCCCCAGCATTTT CASSSVGTVFNQPQHF TRBJ1-5 TRBD1 many 16 TRBV2
TGTGCCAGCAGCTCTTCAGGCTTTGCAACTAATGAAAAACTGTTTTTT CASSSSGFATNEKLFF TRBJ1-4 . . 16 TRBV5-5
TGCAGCGTTGGGGCGGGACAGGGGGCCACCGGGGAGCTGTTTTTT CSVGAGQGATGELFF TRBJ2-2 TRBD1 few 15 TRBV29-1
TGTGCCAGCTCAGGGGACAGAAACACTGAAGCTTTCTTT CASSGDRNTEAFF TRBJ1-1 TRBD1 many 13 TRBV18
TGTGCCAGTCGGGACAGGGGGATCGGCGAGCAGTACTTC CASRDRGIGEQYF TRBJ2-7 TRBD1 . 13 TRBV19
TGTGCCAGCAGCTTAGTTTCTAGCCTAGCTGAGACCCAGTACTTC CASSLVSSLAETQYF TRBJ2-5 . many 15 TRBV7-9
TGTGCCAGCAGCTCGGACAGGGCCGACACTGAAGCTTTCTTT CASSSDRADTEAFF TRBJ1-1 TRBD1 many 14 TRBV11-1
TGTGCCAGCAAACCTATGGGGGGTGGCACAGATACGCAGTATTTT CASKPMGGGTDTQYF TRBJ2-3 . many 15 TRBV12-3/TRBV12-4
TGCGCCAGCAGCATCGGACTGTTCCGGGAGACCCAGTACTTC CASSIGLFRETQYF TRBJ2-5 . . 14 TRBV5-1
TGTGCCAGCAGCCCCCGTCCGGGACTAGCACACTACGAGCAGTACTTC CASSPRPGLAHYEQYF TRBJ2-7 TRBD2 many 16 TRBV6-2/TRBV6-3
TGCAGTGCTAGTCCCAGCGGGAGCGGGGAGACCCAGTACTTC CSASPSGSGETQYF TRBJ2-5 TRBD2 many 14 TRBV20-1
TGTGCCAGCAGCCGAGGGACAGGGTCGTTTAATGGCTACACCTTC CASSRGTGSFNGYTF TRBJ1-2 TRBD1 . 15 TRBV28
TGTGCCAGCAGCCAATACTACCGGGACAGGGGGTCCAATGAGCAGTTCTTC CASSQYYRDRGSNEQFF TRBJ2-1 TRBD1 . 17 TRBV3-1
TGTGCCAGCAGCCCTACGGTGGCGGGAGCTGGGACCCAGTACTTC CASSPTVAGAGTQYF TRBJ2-5 TRBD2 . 15 TRBV5-6
TGCGCCAGCCGTGACATGAACACTGAAGCTTTCTTT CASRDMNTEAFF TRBJ1-1 . . 12 TRBV10-2
TGTGCCAGCAGTACCCTAGCGGGAGCGTACAATGAGCAGTTCTTC CASSTLAGAYNEQFF TRBJ2-1 TRBD2 . 15 TRBV2
TGTGCCAGCAGTTCCTTCCTGTCCGGAGGAATAAGCACCGGGAACACTGAAGCTTTCTTT CASSSFLSGGISTGNTEAFF TRBJ1-1 . many 20 TRBV12-3/TRBV12-4
TGTGCCGGATCAGGGTCCATAATTCAACCCCTCCACTTT CAGSGSIIQPLHF TRBJ1-6 . . 13 TRBV2
TGTGCCATCAGTCGAACAGGGGGGGGCTACGAGCAGTACTTC CAISRTGGGYEQYF TRBJ2-7 . many 14 TRBV10-3
TGTGCCACCTCCCAAGGCGAGACCCAGTACTTC CATSQGETQYF TRBJ2-5 . many 11 TRBV7-2
TGTGCTAGCAGTAAGGAGGAAGGGGTTGAGACCCAGTACTTC CASSKEEGVETQYF TRBJ2-5 . . 14 TRBV7-7
TGTGCCTGGAGGAGACCCCGGGACTTGAACTACGAGCAGTACTTC CAWRRPRDLNYEQYF TRBJ2-7 . many 15 TRBV30
TGTGCCAGCAGTTTGGGTAGGGTTGGTGGCTACACCTTC CASSLGRVGGYTF TRBJ1-2 . many 13 TRBV27
TGCAGTGCTAGGCTCCGGGACCGCCATGAAAAACTGTTTTTT CSARLRDRHEKLFF TRBJ1-4 . few 14 TRBV20-1
TGTGCCAGCAGCCCCCGACTAGCGGGAATAAATGACATTCAGTACTTC CASSPRLAGINDIQYF TRBJ2-4 TRBD2 many 16 TRBV7-2
TGCAGTGCTTCTTGGGACAGAGAACAGTTCTTC CSASWDREQFF TRBJ2-1 TRBD1 many 11 TRBV20-1
TGTGCCAGCCAGGGGCCTGGGATAAGCCTCGGGGAGCTGTTTTTT CASQGPGISLGELFF TRBJ2-2 . few 15 TRBV6-1
TGCGCCAGCAGCGCAAGACAGGACTACGAGCAGTACTTC CASSARQDYEQYF TRBJ2-7 . many 13 TRBV5-1
TGTGCCAGCAGCTTAACAGGAAGCGGGAGTCTTGACAATGAGCAGTTCTTC CASSLTGSGSLDNEQFF TRBJ2-1 TRBD2 . 17 TRBV7-2
TGTGCCAGCAGCCGTGGGACAGGACACAATGAGCAGTTCTTC CASSRGTGHNEQFF TRBJ2-1 TRBD1 many 14 TRBV11-2
TGTGCCAGCAGTCCCCGGGGACCTGACAATGAGCAGTTCTTC CASSPRGPDNEQFF TRBJ2-1 . many 14 TRBV27
TGCAGTGCTATTGAAGCGGGAGGGCCTATGAATGAGCAGTTCTTC CSAIEAGGPMNEQFF TRBJ2-1 TRBD2 few 15 TRBV20-1
TGTGCCAGCAGTTACTCGTACAGGGGATCCTCCGAGAGAAACACCATATATTTT CASSYSYRGSSERNTIYF TRBJ1-3 TRBD1 . 18 TRBV6-5
TGTGCCAGCGCCCGGGACAACTCCTACGAGCAGTACTTC CASARDNSYEQYF TRBJ2-7 . many 13 TRBV2
TGTGCCTGGAGCACTAGCGGGGGAAGCTCCTACAATGAGCAGTTCTTC CAWSTSGGSSYNEQFF TRBJ2-1 TRBD2 . 16 TRBV30
TGTGCCAGCAGATGGGACTCCACGAGCTCCTATAATTCACCCCTCCACTTT CASRWDSTSSYNSPLHF TRBJ1-6 . . 17 TRBV27
TGTGCCAGCAGTTACCACGCTTCAGAGTCCTACGAGCAGTACTTC CASSYHASESYEQYF TRBJ2-7 . many 15 TRBV6-9
TGCAGCGTCGCTACAGGGGTATTGCGGGGCTACACCTTC CSVATGVLRGYTF TRBJ1-2 TRBD1 many 13 TRBV29-1
TGTGCCAGCAGCTCAGGGTACAGGGCCGACGAGCAGTACTTC CASSSGYRADEQYF TRBJ2-7 . many 14 TRBV7-9
TGTGCCAGCCGGAAGGGGGTCAGGGCCGATAGGAACTCCTACAATGAGCAGTTCTTC CASRKGVRADRNSYNEQFF TRBJ2-1 . many 19 TRBV10-3
TGCAGTGCTACCAGGGACTGGTCCTACGAGCAGTACTTC CSATRDWSYEQYF TRBJ2-7 . many 13 TRBV20-1
TGTGCCAGCAGAGCACTAGCGGGATCCTACAATGAGCAGTTCTTC CASRALAGSYNEQFF TRBJ2-1 TRBD2 many 15 TRBV7-9
TGTGCCAGCAGCCATGCCGGGACTAGCGGGAGGGGGTCAGATACGCAGTATTTT CASSHAGTSGRGSDTQYF TRBJ2-3 TRBD2 many 18 TRBV3-1
TGTGCCAGCAGTTTATCGGCCGATTGGTCCGGGGAGCTGTTTTTT CASSLSADWSGELFF TRBJ2-2 . few 15 TRBV27
TGTGCCACCAGCAGCCGTATTGGTCAGCCCCAGCATTTT CATSSRIGQPQHF TRBJ1-5 . few 13 TRBV15
TGTGCCAGCAGCTTAACCCGGGGGACTAATGAAAAACTGTTTTTT CASSLTRGTNEKLFF TRBJ1-4 . . 15 TRBV7-2
TGTGCCAGCATTAATGCAGGGGGCCACACTGAAGCTTTCTTT CASINAGGHTEAFF TRBJ1-1 TRBD1 many 14 TRBV28